This T cell receptor (beta chain) was profiled in a study of shared clonotypes between healthy human individuals. Assay: immunoSEQ multiplex PCR; the TCRdb copy retains only in-frame clones and omits some. Of 950,000 to 1,300,000 clones in the sample, 75% were seen once. Germline V gene lookup returns CDR1 SGDLS and CDR2 YYNGEE. The CDR3 contains 15 residues. With 2 bases removed from V and 10 bases from J, the gap between germline ends came to 19 bases. The rearrangement links TRBV9 to TRBJ2-1, with D perhaps assigned TRBD1 or TRBD2 (5 bases each). Sequenced input: memory CD4+ T cells sorted from blood. Subset in this sample: CD45RA-negative fraction. This receptor was obtained from a young man in good health. The CDR3 spells CASSVQSYSGTEQFF. The CDR3 region has the DNA TGTGCCAGCAGCGTCCAGAGTTATTCCGGGACCGAGCAGTTCTTC.